The next 27 T cell receptor beta chains were all read from a single sample in a study of CD8+ T cells in alopecia areata. RNA, once extracted, was reverse transcribed into cDNA for use as the sequencing template. Assay used: immunoSEQ multiplex PCR; TCRdb lists only in-frame clones, some missing. The sample records roughly 92,000 clones, approximately 70% being singletons. This sample's treatment: oral pan-JAK inhibitor, 5-10 mg twice daily. Sequencing used CD8+ T cells sorted from blood, obtained around week 42, from a patient treated with tofacitinib. These receptors were taken from a human donor with alopecia areata.

The chain combines TRBV7-3 with TRBJ1-2; D call uncertain. The V gene lost 5 bases and the J gene lost 3 bases, with 10 bases spanning the gap. The CDR3 consists of 13 residues. The germline gives CDR1 SGHTA, CDR2 FQGTGA. CDR3 nucleotides: TGTGCCAGCAGCCGAGGCGCTGACTATGGCTACACCTTC. Its protein product is CASSRGADYGYTF. The full variable domain, completed using reference TRBV7-3 and TRBJ1-2, is GAGVSQTPSNKVTEKGKYVELRCDPISGHTALYWYRQSLGQGPEFLIYFQGTGAADDSGLPNDRFFAVRPEGSVSTLKIQRTERGDSAVYLCASSRGADYGYTFGSGTRLTVV.

The chain uses TRBV9 and TRBJ2-1; D is undetermined. The CDR3 extends over 11 amino acids. With 0 bases removed from V and 8 bases from J, the gap between germline ends came to 3 bases. Germline V gene lookup returns CDR1 SGDLS and CDR2 YYNGEE. The CDR3 region is CASSVGDEQFF. CDR3 bases: TGTGCCAGCAGCGTAGGGGATGAGCAGTTCTTC.

This clone showed up just once. The DNA of the CDR3 is TGCGCCAGCAGTGACCTAGAGCTTACCGGGAGCCAGGAGCAGTTCTTC. Encoded protein: CASSDLELTGSQEQFF. The chain is built from TRBV10-2 and TRBJ2-1; a weak D match, TRBD2 (6 bases). Germline V gives CDR1 WSHSY, CDR2 SAAADI. The germline V and J ends were trimmed by 3 bases and 10 bases, with 22 bases remaining between them. The CDR3 has 16 residues.

This rearrangement joins TRBV29-1 to TRBJ2-3, with 14 positions matching TRBD2. The germline V gene has CDR1 SQVTM and CDR2 ANQGSEA. The CDR3 loop spans 18 amino acids. The junction had 7 bases not matched to a gene; V was cut back by 0 bases and J by 2 bases. The CDR3 DNA is TGCAGCGTTGAAGATTCGGGACTAGCGGGGGCAGACACAGATACGCAGTATTTT. It codes for CSVEDSGLAGADTDTQYF.

The rearrangement links TRBV7-2 to TRBJ1-2; D call uncertain. The CDR3 is 13 amino acids. Trimming removed 1 base at V and 6 bases at J, with 9 bases between. From germline, CDR1 is SGHTA and CDR2 FQGNSA. The CDR3, as DNA: TGTGCCAGCAGCTTAGAATCGAGGAATGGCTACACCTTC. Its protein product is CASSLESRNGYTF.

This clone was counted a single time. The chain uses TRBV9 and TRBJ1-2, with a weak D call TRBD1 (6 bases). Germline CDR1 SGDLS, CDR2 YYNGEE. This CDR3 spans 15 amino acids. Trimming cost V 3 bases and J 2 bases, with 14 bases left between them. The CDR3 DNA reads TGTGCCAGCAGCGCCGGACAGACCACGAACTATGGCTACACCTTC. It yields the protein CASSAGQTTNYGYTF.

The rearrangement links TRBV10-1 to TRBJ2-3; a weak D match, TRBD2 (5 bases). The germline CDR1 and CDR2 sequences are WNHNN and SYGVQD (reference sequence). With 5 bases removed from V and 4 bases from J, the gap between germline ends came to 10 bases. CDR3 size: 13 residues. The CDR3 sequence is CASSPGNADTQYF. The CDR3 DNA reads TGCGCCAGCAGTCCGGGGAACGCAGATACGCAGTATTTT.

This clone has a handful of counts. The chain links TRBV5-6 to TRBJ1-1; a possible D gene is TRBD1 (5 bases). Germline lookup yields CDR1 SGHDT and CDR2 YYEEEE. CDR3 size: 14 residues. Trimming took off 1 base at V and 1 base at J, with 8 bases between the two ends. CDR3 in amino acids: CASSLIGGNTEAFF. Here the CDR3 DNA reads TGTGCCAGCAGCTTGATCGGGGGGAACACTGAAGCTTTCTTT.

This clone was found once. The chain employs TRBV6-1 and TRBJ1-6; D not certain. The V gene's germline CDR1 is MNHNS and CDR2 SASEGT. The CDR3 extends over 11 amino acids. V shed 6 bases and J shed 9 bases, with 6 bases lying between them. The CDR3, as DNA: TGTGCCAGCAGCAACCCTTCACCCCTCCACTTT. Translating it yields CASSNPSPLHF.

This clone came up a few times. The rearrangement links TRBV5-6 to TRBJ2-4, with a weak D call TRBD1 (6 bases). V shed 0 bases and J shed 13 bases, with 11 bases lying between them. This CDR3 comprises 12 residues. In germline, CDR1 is SGHDT, CDR2 YYEEEE. The CDR3 DNA sequence: TGTGCCAGCAGCTTGGGAAGGGGACAACAGTACTTC. Protein product: CASSLGRGQQYF.

The chain uses TRBV6-6 and TRBJ2-5, with 9 nucleotides matching TRBD1. Germline V gene sequence: CDR1 MNHNY, CDR2 SVGAGI (reference sequence). The CDR3 runs 16 residues. V was pared by 2 bases and J by 9 bases, with 13 bases of the junction left unmatched. The CDR3 protein is CASSYGDRGSVWAQYF. CDR3 bases: TGTGCCAGCAGTTACGGAGACAGGGGGTCGGTTTGGGCCCAGTACTTC.

V is TRBV9 and J is TRBJ1-2, with unresolved D. The germline V gene encodes CDR1 SGDLS and CDR2 YYNGEE. The V gene lost 6 bases and the J gene lost 4 bases, with 19 bases spanning the gap. CDR3 length: 15 amino acids. CDR3 DNA sequence: TGTGCCAGCACCCCGGGAGGAGGGCCAAGCTATGGCTACACCTTC. Translated, it gives CASTPGGGPSYGYTF. The whole variable domain, filled in from reference TRBV9 and TRBJ1-2, reads DSGVTQTPKHLITATGQRVTLRCSPRSGDLSVYWYQQSLDQGLQFLIQYYNGEERAKGNILERFSAQQFPDLHSELNLSSLELGDSALYFCASTPGGGPSYGYTFGSGTRLTVV.

This rearrangement joins TRBV7-3 to TRBJ1-5; 7 bases are a match to TRBD1. The V gene's germline CDR1 is SGHTA and CDR2 FQGTGA. Trimming removed 5 bases from V and 5 bases from J; junction bases left unmatched: 15. The CDR3 totals 17 residues. The CDR3 DNA reads as TGTGCCAGCAGCCACCCGAGCAAGGGGGCGTTCGATCAGCCCCAGCATTTT. Translated: CASSHPSKGAFDQPQHF.

In this sample, this clone turned up once. The chain carries TRBV7-2 and TRBJ2-1; 12 bases align to TRBD2. Germline CDR1 reads SGHTA; CDR2 reads FQGNSA. The CDR3 extends over 16 amino acids. The J segment lost 8 bases and the V segment lost 5 bases, leaving 10 bases of the junction unmatched. In DNA, the CDR3 is TGTGCCAGCAGCCTACTAGCGGGGGGCAGAGGGGATGAGCAGTTCTTC. It specifies CASSLLAGGRGDEQFF.

This rearrangement joins TRBV4-3 to TRBJ2-1; D gene uncertain. Germline V gene data show CDR1 as LGHNA and CDR2 as YSLEER. Between the trimmed V and J ends, which lost 0 bases and 6 bases, there was a span of 15 bases. This CDR3 spans 16 amino acids. This CDR3 reads CASSQDRRSSGNEQFF. CDR3 in DNA: TGCGCCAGCAGCCAAGATCGGAGAAGTTCCGGCAATGAGCAGTTCTTC.

This rearrangement joins TRBV15 to TRBJ2-5; no firm D call. Trimming shortened V by 3 bases and J by 2 bases, and 10 bases separated the two germline ends. The germline V gene encodes CDR1 LNHNV and CDR2 YYDKDF (reference sequence). The CDR3 runs 14 residues. CDR3 DNA: TGTGCCACCAGCAGCGGCGTACTACAAGAGACCCAGTACTTC. Protein: CATSSGVLQETQYF.

The rearrangement links TRBV7-9 to TRBJ2-7; a weak D match, TRBD1 (5 bases). Germline-derived CDR1 and CDR2 are SEHNR and FQNEAQ (reference sequence). V was shortened by 8 bases and J by 7 bases, with 15 bases between the two germline ends. The length of the CDR3 is 12 residues. This CDR3 reads CASCTGVNEQYF. The DNA for the CDR3 is TGTGCCAGCTGTACAGGCGTGAATGAGCAGTACTTC.

In its sample, this clone was seen once. The V call is TRBV6-6, the J call TRBJ1-3, with 7 positions matching TRBD1. The CDR3 spans 14 residues. Germline-derived CDR1 and CDR2 are MNHNY and SVGAGI (reference sequence). V was pared by 0 bases and J by 8 bases, with 4 bases of the junction left unmatched. The CDR3 DNA follows: TGTGCCAGCAGTTACTCCCCTCAGGGGGACACCATATATTTT. Translated, it gives CASSYSPQGDTIYF.

This chain joins TRBV11-2 and TRBJ2-2; D ambiguous. Trimming took 8 bases from V and 3 from J, leaving 10 bases between them. The germline CDR1 and CDR2 sequences are SGHAT and FQNNGV. CDR3 length equals 13 residues. The CDR3 sequence is CASVWRYTGELFF. For the CDR3, the DNA is TGTGCCAGCGTCTGGCGGTACACCGGGGAGCTGTTTTTT.

CDR3 loop: CATSPRGNVNSPLHF. In nucleotides, the CDR3 is TGTGCCACCAGCCCAAGGGGAAATGTTAATTCACCCCTCCACTTT. The rearrangement joins TRBV15 to TRBJ1-6, with D tentatively TRBD1 (5 bases). The germline CDR1 and CDR2 sequences are LNHNV and YYDKDF (reference sequence). Trimming shortened V by 5 bases and J by 6 bases, and 14 bases separated the two germline ends. The CDR3 is 15 residues long.

The CDR3 bases are TGTGCCAGCAGGGGACAGGGGACAGATACGCAGTATTTT. Its protein product is CASRGQGTDTQYF. This chain joins TRBV2 and TRBJ2-3; 10 bases match TRBD1. Germline CDR1 is SNHLY and CDR2 is FYNNEI. The CDR3 consists of 13 residues. V gave up 6 bases and J gave up 3 bases; unmatched junction bases: 0.

The V and J genes are TRBV5-6 and TRBJ1-1; D is ambiguous. V lost 4 bases, J lost 6 bases, and 19 bases lay in between. This CDR3 contains 15 residues. Germline V gene lookup returns CDR1 SGHDT and CDR2 YYEEEE. Here the CDR3 DNA reads TGTGCCAGCAGCCAACTCGGGAGGGAAACCGCTGAAGCTTTCTTT. Its protein product is CASSQLGRETAEAFF.

The gene calls are TRBV11-2 and TRBJ1-1; D is possibly TRBD1 (5 bases). This CDR3 spans 14 amino acids. Looked up from germline, CDR1 is SGHAT and CDR2 is FQNNGV. The V end was cut by 3 bases, the J end by 0 bases, with 8 bases between. The CDR3 DNA sequence: TGTGCCAGCAGCTTCAAGGGGATGAACACTGAAGCTTTCTTT. Encoded protein: CASSFKGMNTEAFF.

The chain links TRBV28 to TRBJ2-7; D unresolved. Germline CDR1 and CDR2: MDHEN and SYDVKM. V lost 3 bases and J lost 1, with 16 bases in between. The CDR3 is 16 residues long. The CDR3, as DNA: TGTGCCAGCAGTTTCCCAGACACCGTAACATCCTACGAGCAGTACTTC. Translation gives CASSFPDTVTSYEQYF.

V is TRBV6-5 and J is TRBJ2-1, with 14 bases lining up with TRBD2. Germline V gene lookup returns CDR1 MNHEY and CDR2 SVGAGI. J lost 6 bases, V lost 6 bases, and 4 bases had no gene match. The CDR3 spans 15 residues. CDR3 region: CASSQTSGGANEQFF. DNA of the CDR3: TGTGCCAGCAGCCAGACTAGCGGGGGGGCCAATGAGCAGTTCTTC.

The V gene is TRBV5-5, the J gene TRBJ1-5; D remains unclear. The V end was cut by 3 bases, the J end by 0 bases, with 10 bases between. CDR3 length: 15 amino acids. Looked up from germline, CDR1 is SGHKS and CDR2 is YYEKEE (reference sequence). Here the CDR3 reads CASSSDGDSNQPQHF. The CDR3 DNA reads TGTGCCAGCAGCTCGGACGGGGATAGCAATCAGCCCCAGCATTTT.

The chain joins TRBV7-9 to TRBJ2-7; 9 nucleotides match TRBD1. Unmatched junction bases numbered 6, after V lost 4 bases and J lost 2 bases. This CDR3 comprises 15 residues. Germline CDR1 is SEHNR and CDR2 is FQNEAQ (reference sequence). The CDR3 DNA sequence: TGTGCCAGCAGCTCAGTCCGGGACAGGGCCTACGAGCAGTACTTC. This sequence encodes CASSSVRDRAYEQYF.